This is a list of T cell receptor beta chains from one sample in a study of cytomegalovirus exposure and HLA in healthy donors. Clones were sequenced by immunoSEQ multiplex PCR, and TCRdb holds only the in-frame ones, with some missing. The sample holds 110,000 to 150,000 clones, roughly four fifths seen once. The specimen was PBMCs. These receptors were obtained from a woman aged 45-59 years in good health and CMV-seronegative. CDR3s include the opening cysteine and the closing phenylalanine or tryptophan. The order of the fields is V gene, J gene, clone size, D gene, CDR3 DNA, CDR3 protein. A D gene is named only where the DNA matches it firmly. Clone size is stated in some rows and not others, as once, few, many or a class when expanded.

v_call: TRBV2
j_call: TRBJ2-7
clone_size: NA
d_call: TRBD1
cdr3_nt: TGTGCCAGCAAATGGGACAGGGATCCCTCGGAGCAGTACTTC
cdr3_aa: CASKWDRDPSEQYF

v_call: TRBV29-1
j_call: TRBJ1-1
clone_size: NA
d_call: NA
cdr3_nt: TGCAGCGCTCGGAGGGGGGGGGACACTGAAGCTTTCTTT
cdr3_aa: CSARRGGDTEAFF

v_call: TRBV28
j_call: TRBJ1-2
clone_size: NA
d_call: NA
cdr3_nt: TGTGCCAGCAGTACCTACCAGGATACCCCCCTCTATGGCTACACCTTC
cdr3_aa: CASSTYQDTPLYGYTF

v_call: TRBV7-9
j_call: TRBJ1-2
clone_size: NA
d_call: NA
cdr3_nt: TGTGCCAGCAGCTTAGATGTGAGAGACAGCCTCTATGGCTACACCTTC
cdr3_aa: CASSLDVRDSLYGYTF

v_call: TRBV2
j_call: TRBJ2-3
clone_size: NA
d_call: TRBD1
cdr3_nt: TGTGCCAGCAGCGACAGGACAGGTCTCACAGATACGCAGTATTTT
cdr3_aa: CASSDRTGLTDTQYF

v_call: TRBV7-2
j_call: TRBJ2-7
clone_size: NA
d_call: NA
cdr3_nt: TGTGCCAGCAGCTTAGTCGGGGGTGGCGAGCAGTACTTC
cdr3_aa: CASSLVGGGEQYF

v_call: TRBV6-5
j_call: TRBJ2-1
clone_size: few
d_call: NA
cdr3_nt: TGTGCCAGCAGTTACGAGGGACTCTACAATGAGCAGTTCTTC
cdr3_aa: CASSYEGLYNEQFF

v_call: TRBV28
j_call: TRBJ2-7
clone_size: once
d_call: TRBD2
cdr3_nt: TGTGCCAGCAGTTTACCTAGCGGGGGGTTCTACGAGCAGTACTTC
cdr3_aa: CASSLPSGGFYEQYF

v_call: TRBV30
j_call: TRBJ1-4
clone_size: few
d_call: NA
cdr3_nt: TGTGCCTGGAGTGTACAGGGTCATGAAAAACTGTTTTTT
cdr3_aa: CAWSVQGHEKLFF

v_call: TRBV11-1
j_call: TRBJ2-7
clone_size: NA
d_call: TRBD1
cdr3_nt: TGTGCCAGCAGCGGCGGGACAGGGGTTTCCTACGAGCAGTACTTC
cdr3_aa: CASSGGTGVSYEQYF

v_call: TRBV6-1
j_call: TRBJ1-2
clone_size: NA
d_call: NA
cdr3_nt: TGTGCCAGCAGTGTAGACCCCGTTGCCGGGTATGGCTACACCTTC
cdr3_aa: CASSVDPVAGYGYTF

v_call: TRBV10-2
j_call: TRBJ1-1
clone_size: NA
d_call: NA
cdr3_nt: TGCGCCACGTGGTCGGGACACGCTGAAGCTTTCTTT
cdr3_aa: CATWSGHAEAFF

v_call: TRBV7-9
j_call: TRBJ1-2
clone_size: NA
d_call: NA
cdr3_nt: TGTGCCAGCAGCAAGCCGGGGATTGAAGGCTACACCTTC
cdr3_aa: CASSKPGIEGYTF

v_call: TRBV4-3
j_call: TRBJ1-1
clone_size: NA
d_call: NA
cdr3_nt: TGCGCCAGCAGCCAAAGGGGGGGGACTGAAGCTTTCTTT
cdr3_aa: CASSQRGGTEAFF

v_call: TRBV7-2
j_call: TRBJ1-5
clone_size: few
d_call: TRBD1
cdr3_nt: TGTGCCAGCTCCCGCGCAGGGGGGCTTGGCAATCAGCCCCAGCATTTT
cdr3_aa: CASSRAGGLGNQPQHF

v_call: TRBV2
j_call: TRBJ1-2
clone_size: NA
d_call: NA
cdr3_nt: TGTGCCAGCAGCCTAGGGTCGGGGGGAGGTGGCTACACCTTC
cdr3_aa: CASSLGSGGGGYTF

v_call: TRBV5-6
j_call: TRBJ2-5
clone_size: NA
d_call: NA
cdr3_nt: TGTGCCAGCAGCTTGGGACTGGGTGTTTGGCAGTACTTC
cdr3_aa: CASSLGLGVWQYF

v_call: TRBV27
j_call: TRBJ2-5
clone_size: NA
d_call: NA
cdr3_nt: TGTGCCAGCAACAGTCTGGGGCAGGGTAGAGAGACCCAGTACTTC
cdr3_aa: CASNSLGQGRETQYF

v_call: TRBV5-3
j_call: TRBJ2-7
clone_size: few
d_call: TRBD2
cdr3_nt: TGTGCCAGAAGCGACCTCGAGAGCGGGAGCTCCTACGAGCAGTACTTC
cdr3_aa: CARSDLESGSSYEQYF

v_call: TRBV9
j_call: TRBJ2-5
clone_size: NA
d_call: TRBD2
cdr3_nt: TGTGCCAGCAGCGTAGCGTCTAGCGGGGGGGCGTTGCAAGAGACCCAGTACTTC
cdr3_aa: CASSVASSGGALQETQYF

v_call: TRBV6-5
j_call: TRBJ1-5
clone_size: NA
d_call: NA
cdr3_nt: TGTGCCAGCAGTTCCGGTCCGCCGGGTCAGCCCCAGCATTTT
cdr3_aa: CASSSGPPGQPQHF

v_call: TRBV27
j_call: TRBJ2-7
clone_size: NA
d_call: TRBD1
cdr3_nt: TGTGCCAGCAGTTTTATGGACAGGAGATACGAGCAGTACTTC
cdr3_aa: CASSFMDRRYEQYF

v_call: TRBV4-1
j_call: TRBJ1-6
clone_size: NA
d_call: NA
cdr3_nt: TGCGCCAGCAACTTTCCTGCCGGACACCTCAATTCACCCCTCCACTTT
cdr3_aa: CASNFPAGHLNSPLHF

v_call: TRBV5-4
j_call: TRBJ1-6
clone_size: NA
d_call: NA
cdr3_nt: TGTGCCAGCAGCTTGCAACAGGGTTATAATTCACCCCTCCACTTT
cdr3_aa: CASSLQQGYNSPLHF

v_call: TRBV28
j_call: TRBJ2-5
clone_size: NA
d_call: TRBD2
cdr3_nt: TGTGCCAGCAGGTTAGCGGGGGGGTACCAAGAGACCCAGTACTTC
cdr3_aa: CASRLAGGYQETQYF

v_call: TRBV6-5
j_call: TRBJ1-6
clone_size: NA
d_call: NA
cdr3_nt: TGTGCCAGCAGTTACTCGGGGGGAAATTCACCCCTCCACTTT
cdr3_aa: CASSYSGGNSPLHF

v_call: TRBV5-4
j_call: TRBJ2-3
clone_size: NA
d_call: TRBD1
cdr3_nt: TGTGCCAGCAGCCCCGGACAGGGTGTAGGTACGCAGTATTTT
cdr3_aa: CASSPGQGVGTQYF

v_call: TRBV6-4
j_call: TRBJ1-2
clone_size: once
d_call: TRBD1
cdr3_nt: TGTGCCAGCAGCGGACAGGGGGATGGCTACACCTTC
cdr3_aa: CASSGQGDGYTF

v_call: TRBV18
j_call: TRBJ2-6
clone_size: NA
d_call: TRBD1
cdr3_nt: TGTGCCAGCTCACACGGGACAGGGGGGATCTTGGGGGCCAACGTCCTGACTTTC
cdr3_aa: CASSHGTGGILGANVLTF

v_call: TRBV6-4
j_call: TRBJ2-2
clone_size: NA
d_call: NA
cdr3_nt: TGTGCCAGCAGAACGGGGGAAGAGGCCGGGGAGCTGTTTTTT
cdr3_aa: CASRTGEEAGELFF

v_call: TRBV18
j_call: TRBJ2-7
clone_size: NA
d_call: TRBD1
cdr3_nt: TGTGCCAGCTCACAAGGACAGGGAATTTCCTACGAGCAGTACTTC
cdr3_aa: CASSQGQGISYEQYF

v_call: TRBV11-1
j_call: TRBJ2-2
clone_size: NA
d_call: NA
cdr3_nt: TGTGCCAGCAGCTTAACAGGCGGCCGTGACACCGGGGAGCTGTTTTTT
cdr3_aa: CASSLTGGRDTGELFF

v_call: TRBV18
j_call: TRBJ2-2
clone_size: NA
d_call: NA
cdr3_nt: TGTGCCAGCTCACCAACCCCTACAGGGCGAACGGACACCGGGGAGCTGTTTTTT
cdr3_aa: CASSPTPTGRTDTGELFF

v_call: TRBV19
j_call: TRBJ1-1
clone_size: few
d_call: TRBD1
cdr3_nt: TGTGCCAGTAGTATAGGGACAGGGGACACTGAAGCTTTCTTT
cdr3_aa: CASSIGTGDTEAFF

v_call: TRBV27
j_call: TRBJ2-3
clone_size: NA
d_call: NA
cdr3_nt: TGTGCCAGCAGCCCCACCTACGATACGTCTCCTCGATATTTGAATACGCAGTATTTT
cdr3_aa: CASSPTYDTSPRYLNTQYF

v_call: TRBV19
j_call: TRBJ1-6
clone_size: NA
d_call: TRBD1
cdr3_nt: TGTGCCAGTAGGATTACTCAGGGGGTGGAATCACCCCTCCACTTT
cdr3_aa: CASRITQGVESPLHF

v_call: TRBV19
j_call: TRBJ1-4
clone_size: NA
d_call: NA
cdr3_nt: TGTGCCAGTAGTCCCATGTCAACTAATGAAAAACTGTTTTTT
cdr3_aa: CASSPMSTNEKLFF

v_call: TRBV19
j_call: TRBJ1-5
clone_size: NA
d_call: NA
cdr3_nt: TGTGCCAGTAGGTGGCAGATGGATCAGCCCCAGCATTTT
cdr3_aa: CASRWQMDQPQHF

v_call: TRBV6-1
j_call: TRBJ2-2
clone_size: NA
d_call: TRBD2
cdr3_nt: TGTGCCAGTCGACTAGCGGGCCGCCCAGAGGAGCTGTTTTTT
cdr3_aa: CASRLAGRPEELFF

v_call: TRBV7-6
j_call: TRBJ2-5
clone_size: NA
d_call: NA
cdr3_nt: TGTGCCAGCAGCTTAGTGCCAGGGGGGCTACCCCAAAAGACCCAGTACTTC
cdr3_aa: CASSLVPGGLPQKTQYF

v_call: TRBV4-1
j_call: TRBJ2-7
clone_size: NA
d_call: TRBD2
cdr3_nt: TGCGCCAGCAGCCAAAGACTAGGCGGGGGGACGGGGGAGCAGTACTTC
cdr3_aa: CASSQRLGGGTGEQYF

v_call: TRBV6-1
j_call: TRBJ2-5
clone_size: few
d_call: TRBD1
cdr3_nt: TGTGCCAGCAGTGTTGGGACAGGGGGAATGGGGACCCAGTACTTC
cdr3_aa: CASSVGTGGMGTQYF

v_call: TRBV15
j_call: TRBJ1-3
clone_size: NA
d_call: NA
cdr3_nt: TGTGCCACCAGCAGAGGCGGGGCGTCAGGAAACACCATATATTTT
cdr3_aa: CATSRGGASGNTIYF

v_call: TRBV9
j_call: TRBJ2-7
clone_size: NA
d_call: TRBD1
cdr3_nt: TGTGCCAGCAGCCTCCGGACAGGGCCCGAGCAGTACTTC
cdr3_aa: CASSLRTGPEQYF

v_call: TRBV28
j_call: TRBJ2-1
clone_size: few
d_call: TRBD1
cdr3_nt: TGTGCCATGAGCCGATACGGGACAGTCTACAATGAGCAGTTCTTC
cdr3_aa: CAMSRYGTVYNEQFF

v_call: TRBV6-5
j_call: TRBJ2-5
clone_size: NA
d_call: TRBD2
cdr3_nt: TGTGCCAGCAGCGGACTAGCGGGAGGAGAGACCCAGTACTTC
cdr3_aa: CASSGLAGGETQYF

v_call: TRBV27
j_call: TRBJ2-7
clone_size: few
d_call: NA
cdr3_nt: TGTGCCAGTACACGGCGGGGTTCATCGGGCGAGCAGTACTTC
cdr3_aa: CASTRRGSSGEQYF

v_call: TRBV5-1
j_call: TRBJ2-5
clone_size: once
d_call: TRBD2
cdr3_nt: TGCGCCAGCAGCTTGGATACAGCGGGGGGCGGGCAGACCCAGTACTTC
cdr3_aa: CASSLDTAGGGQTQYF

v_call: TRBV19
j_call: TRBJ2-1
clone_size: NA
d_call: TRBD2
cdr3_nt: TGTGCCAGTAAAGCGGGGTTCTCCTACAATGAGCAGTTCTTC
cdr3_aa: CASKAGFSYNEQFF

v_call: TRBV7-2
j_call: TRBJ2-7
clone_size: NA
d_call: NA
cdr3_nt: TGTGCCAGCAGCTTTGAAAGCGGTGGAGCCTACGAGCAGTACTTC
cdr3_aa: CASSFESGGAYEQYF

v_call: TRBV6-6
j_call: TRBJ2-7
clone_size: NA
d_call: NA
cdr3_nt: TGTGCCAGCAGTAAACAGGTTCCCTGGGAGCAGTACTTC
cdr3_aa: CASSKQVPWEQYF

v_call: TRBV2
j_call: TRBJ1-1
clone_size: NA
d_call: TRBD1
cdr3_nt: TGTGCCAGCAGAGTACCGGGACAGAAGGTATTGCTGAACACTGAAGCTTTCTTT
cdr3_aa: CASRVPGQKVLLNTEAFF

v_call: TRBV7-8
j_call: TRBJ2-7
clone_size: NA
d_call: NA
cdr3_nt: TGTGCCAGCAGCGTCAAGTTACCCTACGAGCAGTACTTC
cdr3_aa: CASSVKLPYEQYF

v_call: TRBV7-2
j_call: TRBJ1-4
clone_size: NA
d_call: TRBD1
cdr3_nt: TGTGCCAGCAGCTTGACCGGGACAGGGGTTGAAAAACTGTTTTTT
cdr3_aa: CASSLTGTGVEKLFF

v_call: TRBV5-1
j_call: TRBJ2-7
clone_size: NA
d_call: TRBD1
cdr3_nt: TGCGCCAGCAGCATAGACAGGGAACTCTACGAGCAGTACTTC
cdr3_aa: CASSIDRELYEQYF